This TCR beta chain was captured in a study of T cell repertoires in cytomegalovirus infection. For the study at large: An indication of both CMV infection and matching HLA type came from public TCR beta signatures.

This CDR3 is built from 18 residues. V lost 4 bases to trimming and J lost 2 bases; unmatched junction nucleotides: 10. From germline, CDR1 is SGHVS and CDR2 FQNEAQ. TCRdb analysed the reads with MiXCR anew, one entry per CDR3 protein. The data show a few hundred thousand distinct CDR3 sequences, with roughly 15% seen just once and roughly 8.7% held by the top ten. This clonotype was seen repeatedly, ten times or more. The sequenced material came from PBMCs. The receptor's source is a human donor in good health (CMV status not recorded). Some clones in this sample may be carry-over from other donors' samples. V and J are TRBV7-8 and TRBJ2-1; 11 nucleotides align to TRBD2. The CDR3 spells CASSSSPTSGITYNEQFF. The CDR3 DNA reads as TGTGCCAGCAGCTCTAGCCCGACTAGCGGGATCACCTACAATGAGCAGTTCTTC. The full variable domain, in which reference TRBV7-8 and TRBJ2-1 provide the parts outside the CDR3, is GAGVSQSPRYKVAKRGQDVALRCDPISGHVSLFWYQQALGQGPEFLTYFQNEAQLDKSGLPSDRFFAERPEGSVSTLKIQRTQQEDSAVYLCASSSSPTSGITYNEQFFGPGTRLTVL.